Below are 28 T cell receptor beta chains sequenced from a single sample in a study of T cells in Graves' hyperthyroidism and ophthalmopathy. RNA transcripts provided the source from which TCR beta CDR3 regions were amplified. The HTBI set primed first-round TCR CDR3 RT-PCR. Via MiXCR, TCRdb re-called the multiplex PCR reads, giving one row per CDR3 protein. The data show around 250,000 distinct CDR3 sequences, less than 15% seen once. The source material was blood. The origin of the receptors is a woman between 35 and 50 years old with Graves' hyperthyroidism that later progressed to Graves' ophthalmopathy.

The table lists this clonotype with many counts. The rearrangement joins TRBV5-1 to TRBJ2-5; 8 nucleotides match TRBD2. Trimming cost V 3 bases and J 5 bases; bases outside gene matches: 6. The germline V gene has CDR1 SGHRS and CDR2 YFSETQ. There are 14 residues in the CDR3. CDR3: CASSYNPSGETQYF. In nucleotides, the CDR3 is TGCGCCAGCAGCTATAATCCTAGCGGGGAGACCCAGTACTTC.

This clonotype appeared many times. The chain links TRBV28 to TRBJ2-7; 7 bases match TRBD2. V lost 3 bases, J lost 1 base, and 9 bases stayed unmatched. Germline lookup yields CDR1 MDHEN and CDR2 SYDVKM. The CDR3 has 16 residues. The DNA for the CDR3 is TGTGCCAGCAGTTTTACGCAACTAGCGTTTTCCTACGAGCAGTACTTC. This sequence encodes CASSFTQLAFSYEQYF. Full variable domain (outside the CDR3, taken from reference TRBV28 and TRBJ2-7): DVKVTQSSRYLVKRTGEKVFLECVQDMDHENMFWYRQDPGLGLRLIYFSYDVKMKEKGDIPEGYSVSREKKERFSLILESASTNQTSMYLCASSFTQLAFSYEQYFGPGTRLTVT.

At least ten counts were recorded for this clonotype. The chain links TRBV28 to TRBJ2-2, with 8 bases fitting TRBD1. From germline, CDR1 is MDHEN and CDR2 SYDVKM. The CDR3 is 15 amino acids. The V segment lost 7 bases and the J segment 6 bases; nucleotides outside the gene matches: 10. The CDR3 spells CASITGTGSAGELFF. Here the CDR3 DNA reads TGTGCCAGCATAACCGGGACAGGTTCTGCCGGGGAGCTGTTTTTT.

This clonotype was seen repeatedly, ten times or more. This chain connects TRBV10-3 to TRBJ1-5, with TRBD1 as a possible D gene (6 bases). This CDR3 region has 15 residues. Germline V gene sequence: CDR1 ENHRY, CDR2 SYGVKD. Trimming removed 10 bases from V and 0 bases from J, with 16 bases in between. The CDR3 DNA sequence: TGTGCCACCCGGAGGGGGATGAATAGCAATCAGCCCCAGCATTTT. The encoded protein is CATRRGMNSNQPQHF.

This clonotype was recorded many times. The gene calls are TRBV4-1 and TRBJ1-5, with D possibly being TRBD1 (5 bases). Trimming cost V 5 bases and J 0 bases, with 11 bases left between them. Germline-derived CDR1 and CDR2 are MGHRA and YSYEKL. This CDR3 is built from 15 residues. CDR3: CASSGTSYSNQPQHF. The CDR3 DNA sequence: TGCGCCAGCAGCGGGACTTCTTATAGCAATCAGCCCCAGCATTTT.

This clonotype was observed at least ten times. The chain uses TRBV12-3 or TRBV12-4 and TRBJ2-3; 13 bases match TRBD2. The CDR3 totals 16 residues. After removal of 6 bases from V and 3 bases from J, the junction contained 6 bases not matched to a gene. The CDR3 protein is CASRPTSGGTTDTQYF. The CDR3 nucleotides are TGTGCCAGCAGACCGACTAGCGGGGGGACTACAGATACGCAGTATTTT.

This clonotype was seen repeatedly, ten times or more. V gene TRBV28 combines with J gene TRBJ2-7; 7 bases match TRBD1. In germline, CDR1 is MDHEN, CDR2 SYDVKM. Trimming removed 5 bases from V and 1 base from J; junction bases left unmatched: 5. The CDR3 totals 14 residues. CDR3 loop: CASSGDRNSYEQYF. The CDR3, as DNA: TGTGCCAGCAGTGGGGACAGAAATTCCTACGAGCAGTACTTC.

The chain joins TRBV7-9 to TRBJ2-7; D gene ambiguous. The CDR3 covers 11 residues. Trimming stripped 3 bases from V and 6 bases from J, with 6 bases between. Germline CDR1 reads SEHNR; CDR2 reads FQNEAQ (reference sequence). This CDR3 reads CASSFGFEQYF. Here the CDR3 DNA reads TGTGCCAGCAGCTTTGGCTTCGAGCAGTACTTC. The complete variable domain, with remaining parts taken from reference TRBV7-9 and TRBJ2-7, reads DTGVSQNPRHKITKRGQNVTFRCDPISEHNRLYWYRQTLGQGPEFLTYFQNEAQLEKSRLLSDRFSAERPKGSFSTLEIQRTEQGDSAMYLCASSFGFEQYFGPGTRLTVT.

This clonotype was seen at least ten times. The rearrangement joins TRBV7-3 to TRBJ2-1; a weak D match, TRBD1 (5 bases). Trimming took 5 bases from V and 0 from J, leaving 14 bases between them. In germline, CDR1 is SGHTA, CDR2 FQGTGA. The CDR3 length is 16 residues. In DNA, the CDR3 is TGTGCCAGCAGCATGGCTGGGGCACGCTCCTACAATGAGCAGTTCTTC. This gives the protein CASSMAGARSYNEQFF.

Turning to this clonotype: A much more abundant neighbour one base away suggests this may be a read error. The rearrangement uses TRBV19 and TRBJ2-2; 10 nucleotides match TRBD2. Trimming took 10 bases from V and 5 from J; bases not matched to a gene: 7. CDR3 length equals 14 residues. The V gene's germline CDR1 is LNHDA and CDR2 SQIVND (reference sequence). CDR3 residues: CATPAGGQTGELFF. CDR3 nucleotide sequence: TGTGCCACTCCAGCGGGAGGGCAAACCGGGGAGCTGTTTTTT.

The rearrangement joins TRBV6-4 to TRBJ2-3; 11 bases match TRBD1. The V gene's germline CDR1 is MRHNA and CDR2 SNTAGT. The CDR3 covers 15 residues. The ends lost 2 bases at V and 4 bases at J; junction bases unmatched: 2. The CDR3 sequence is CASSDRTGGADTQYF. CDR3 coding DNA: TGTGCCAGCAGTGACCGGACAGGGGGCGCAGATACGCAGTATTTT.

The V gene is TRBV6-2 or TRBV6-3, the J gene TRBJ1-1; perhaps TRBD1 as D (6 bases). CDR3 length: 11 amino acids. Trimming cost V 6 bases and J 10 bases, with 12 bases left between them. Germline V CDR1 and CDR2: MNHEY, SVGEGT. CDR3 nucleotide sequence: TGTGCCAGCAGCGAAGGGGGGGCAGCTTTCTTT. Translated, it gives CASSEGGAAFF.

This clonotype came up many times. The chain links TRBV3-1 to TRBJ2-7, with 7 bases aligning to TRBD2. The CDR3 is made up of 15 amino acids. Losses at the gene ends were 0 bases for V and 1 base for J; bases not matched to a gene: 3. CDR1 is LGHDT, CDR2 YNNKEL, per germline (reference sequence). CDR3 sequence: CASSQDNGRSYEQYF. DNA of the CDR3: TGTGCCAGCAGCCAAGATAACGGGAGGTCCTACGAGCAGTACTTC.

This clonotype came up many times. The rearrangement links TRBV30 to TRBJ2-3, with D possibly called TRBD1 or TRBD2 (5 bases each). V lost 0 bases, J lost 2 bases, and 12 bases lay in between. This CDR3 contains 15 residues. In germline, CDR1 is GTSNPN, CDR2 SVGIG (reference sequence). The CDR3: CAWSVQSGPTDTQYF. The CDR3 nucleotides read TGTGCCTGGAGTGTGCAATCGGGGCCCACAGATACGCAGTATTTT.

This clonotype was counted many times. The rearrangement links TRBV6-1 to TRBJ2-7; no firm D call. Trimming stripped 10 bases from V and 1 base from J, with 14 bases between. From germline, CDR1 is MNHNS and CDR2 SASEGT. This CDR3 region has 13 residues. The CDR3 spells CATSPGSSYEQYF. CDR3 nucleotides: TGTGCCACCTCCCCCGGCTCATCCTACGAGCAGTACTTC.

This clonotype showed up just a few times. V is TRBV19 and J is TRBJ2-2; D ambiguous. The CDR3 covers 14 residues. Germline CDR1 and CDR2: LNHDA and SQIVND (reference sequence). Trimming left V 3 bases short and J 3 bases short, with 8 bases between. The chain's CDR3 is CASSISPDTGELFF. As DNA, the CDR3 is TGTGCCAGTAGTATTAGCCCTGACACCGGGGAGCTGTTTTTT.

This clonotype was seen a handful of times. This sequence joins TRBV6-1 and TRBJ2-2; 9 bases match TRBD2. CDR3 size: 15 residues. The trim removed 7 bases at V and 4 bases at J, leaving 7 bases unmatched. CDR1 MNHNS and CDR2 SASEGT come from the germline V gene. The CDR3 is CASMGLAGFTGELFF. The CDR3 coding sequence is TGTGCCAGCATGGGGCTAGCGGGATTCACCGGGGAGCTGTTTTTT.

This clonotype was found many times. The genes are TRBV4-1 and TRBJ2-1; D may be TRBD2 (5 bases). The V and J ends lost 0 bases and 4 bases respectively, with 16 bases between them. Germline assignment: CDR1 MGHRA and CDR2 YSYEKL. CDR3 length: 17 amino acids. In DNA, the CDR3 is TGCGCCAGCAGCCAAGATAGGGCGGGTCGGAGGTACAATGAGCAGTTCTTC. Translating it yields CASSQDRAGRRYNEQFF.

This clonotype was observed at least ten times. The gene calls are TRBV12-3 or TRBV12-4 and TRBJ2-3, with a weak D call TRBD1 (6 bases). The CDR3 has 16 residues. Trimming shortened V by 3 bases and J by 1 base, and 14 bases separated the two germline ends. The CDR3: CASSFKGRQGTDTQYF. The CDR3 region has the DNA TGTGCCAGCAGTTTTAAGGGTCGACAGGGCACAGATACGCAGTATTTT.

This clonotype was observed a handful of times. V is TRBV4-1 and J is TRBJ1-5, with D possibly TRBD1 on 5 matching bases. Germline values: CDR1 MGHRA, CDR2 YSYEKL. The CDR3 sequence is 18 residues long. V was shortened by 5 bases and J by 7 bases, with 27 bases between the two germline ends. The CDR3: CASSTREGSGGLQQPQHF. In DNA, the CDR3 is TGCGCCAGCAGCACAAGAGAGGGGAGTGGTGGGCTGCAACAGCCCCAGCATTTT.

As regards this clonotype: One end of the junction fails to match germline, which may point to a read error. In nucleotides, the CDR3 is TGTGCCAGCAGCCCCAGGGGGCTTAAGAATTCACCCCTCCAGTTT. This translates into CASSPRGLKNSPLQF. This rearrangement joins TRBV7-2 to TRBJ1-6; 8 nucleotides line up with TRBD1. Germline CDR1 reads SGHTA; CDR2 reads FQGNSA. This CDR3 region has 15 residues.

This rearrangement joins TRBV7-9 to TRBJ1-1; D remains ambiguous. This CDR3 is built from 15 residues. V was cut by 5 bases and J by 7 bases, with 20 bases left in between. Germline-derived CDR1 and CDR2 are SEHNR and FQNEAQ (reference sequence). CDR3 sequence reads: CASSEYAGKIDEAFF. CDR3 in DNA: TGTGCCAGCAGCGAATATGCGGGAAAAATAGATGAAGCTTTCTTT. Full variable domain (remainder filled in from reference TRBV7-9 and TRBJ1-1): DTGVSQNPRHKITKRGQNVTFRCDPISEHNRLYWYRQTLGQGPEFLTYFQNEAQLEKSRLLSDRFSAERPKGSFSTLEIQRTEQGDSAMYLCASSEYAGKIDEAFFGQGTRLTVV.

This clonotype came up many times. This chain joins TRBV9 and TRBJ1-1; 7 bases are a match to TRBD1. V lost 3 bases and J lost 4; bases outside the gene matches: 3. This CDR3 has 13 amino acids. Germline-derived CDR1 and CDR2 are SGDLS and YYNGEE. CDR3 loop: CASSAAGGTEAFF. The DNA for the CDR3 is TGTGCCAGCAGCGCAGCAGGGGGCACTGAAGCTTTCTTT. Looking up the rest from reference TRBV9 and TRBJ1-1 gives the full variable domain: DSGVTQTPKHLITATGQRVTLRCSPRSGDLSVYWYQQSLDQGLQFLIQYYNGEERAKGNILERFSAQQFPDLHSELNLSSLELGDSALYFCASSAAGGTEAFFGQGTRLTVV.

The chain employs TRBV20-1 and TRBJ1-5; D gene ambiguous. V dropped 6 bases and J dropped 5 bases, with 14 bases sitting between them. The CDR3 extends over 13 amino acids. Per germline, CDR1 DFQATT and CDR2 SNEGSKA (reference sequence). The CDR3 DNA reads as TGCAGTGCCGGAGGTCTGAGTTATCAGCCCCAGCATTTT. Encoded protein: CSAGGLSYQPQHF.

The chain combines TRBV3-1 with TRBJ2-5, with TRBD2 as a possible D gene (6 bases). The CDR3 has 15 amino acids. CDR1 LGHDT and CDR2 YNNKEL come from the germline V gene (reference sequence). Trimming removed 4 bases at V and 6 bases at J, with 18 bases between. CDR3 DNA: TGTGCCAGCAGCCCTGGGATAGCGGTTCTACAGACCCAGTACTTC. Amino acid sequence: CASSPGIAVLQTQYF.

This clonotype came up many times. J is TRBJ2-5 and V is TRBV5-6, with 10 positions matching TRBD1. Losses at the gene ends were 4 bases for V and 0 bases for J; bases not matched to a gene: 3. Looked up from germline, CDR1 is SGHDT and CDR2 is YYEEEE. This CDR3 spans 15 amino acids. The DNA of the CDR3 is TGTGCCAGCAGCCAGGACAGGGGGTACCAAGAGACCCAGTACTTC. Translation: CASSQDRGYQETQYF.

This clonotype was picked up many times. The chain is built from TRBV7-8 and TRBJ1-5; maybe TRBD1 (5 bases). Trimming took off 4 bases at V and 3 bases at J, with 10 bases between the two ends. Per the germline V gene, CDR1 is SGHVS and CDR2 is FQNEAQ. CDR3 length: 14 residues. The DNA for the CDR3 is TGTGCCAGCAGCTCCCGGGACCTCAATCAGCCCCAGCATTTT. It is translated as CASSSRDLNQPQHF. Complete variable domain (other parts from reference TRBV7-8 and TRBJ1-5): GAGVSQSPRYKVAKRGQDVALRCDPISGHVSLFWYQQALGQGPEFLTYFQNEAQLDKSGLPSDRFFAERPEGSVSTLKIQRTQQEDSAVYLCASSSRDLNQPQHFGDGTRLSIL.

This clonotype occurred many times. The chain recombines TRBV28 with TRBJ2-1, with D hard to call. This CDR3 is built from 11 residues. The germline gives CDR1 MDHEN, CDR2 SYDVKM. V was pared by 6 bases and J by 6 bases, with 6 bases between. CDR3 protein: CASRRFNEQFF. CDR3 nucleotide sequence: TGTGCCAGCAGAAGATTCAATGAGCAGTTCTTC.